This TCR beta chain is drawn from a study of identical twins. Study findings and constraints: Reduced insertions were recorded for abundant cord blood beta clonotypes, with no such pattern in memory repertoires. Zero-insertion analyses might be partly confounded by invariant T cells like MAIT and iNKT.

Germline trimming cut 6 bases from V and 7 bases from J; bases unmatched to any gene: 14. The CDR3 is 17 residues long. Per germline, CDR1 SGDLS and CDR2 YYNGEE. A few counts support this clonotype. Antigen: not known. TCRdb recomputed calls from the 5' RACE reads with MiXCR, one row per CDR3 protein. Among about 390,000 distinct CDR3 sequences listed, about 9% were seen once. The clonotype originates from a woman aged 45-65 years in good health. Sequenced sample: naive T cells sorted from blood. This chain connects TRBV9 to TRBJ2-2; 11 nucleotides line up with TRBD2. CDR3 sequence: CASTRFFSGRAGGELFF. The DNA of the CDR3 is TGTGCCAGCACCCGCTTTTTTAGCGGGAGGGCCGGCGGGGAGCTGTTTTTT.